The 20 T cell receptor beta chains listed next were all sequenced from one sample in a study of cytomegalovirus exposure and HLA in healthy donors. PCR employed 60 Vbeta and 13 Jbeta primers. Here immunoSEQ multiplex PCR was the method, and the copy in TCRdb shows in-frame clones only, minus some. The table records around 300,000 clones, around 90% of them present only once. Sequencing was performed on PBMCs. Receptors originate from a woman aged 18-35 years in good health and CMV-seronegative.

The chain couples TRBV14 to TRBJ2-7, with D perhaps TRBD2 (5 bases). Trimming took off 5 bases at V and 4 bases at J, with 15 bases between the two ends. The CDR3 covers 14 residues. Germline V CDR1 and CDR2: SGHDN, FVKESK. The CDR3 DNA reads TGTGCCAGCAGCGTCGGGATTTTCGGATACGAGCAGTACTTC. It specifies CASSVGIFGYEQYF.

This clone came up a few times. One end of the junction is discordant with germline, which a read error may explain. The CDR3 sequence is CSSSPRGVVRDQETQYF. The DNA of the CDR3 is TGTTCCAGCAGCCCTCGGGGGGTGGTGAGGGACCAAGAGACCCAGTACTTC. V gene TRBV7-9 combines with J gene TRBJ2-5, with 7 nucleotides matching TRBD2. Looked up from germline, CDR1 is SEHNR and CDR2 is FQNEAQ (reference sequence). CDR3 size: 17 residues.

A word on this clone: A read error may produce the germline difference seen at one junction end. V is TRBV7-9 and J is TRBJ2-1, with a tentative D call TRBD2 (6 bases). The CDR3 has 13 residues. Looked up from germline, CDR1 is SEHNR and CDR2 is FQNEAQ (reference sequence). The CDR3 DNA reads TGTGCCAGCAGCGCAGGAGGGTCGGAAGCCCACATCTTC. Encoded protein: CASSAGGSEAHIF.

The chain carries TRBV5-8 and TRBJ1-6; no definite D call. V lost 1 base, J lost 0 bases, and 5 bases lay in between. Germline assignment: CDR1 SGHTS and CDR2 YDEGEE. CDR3 size: 15 residues. In nucleotides, the CDR3 is TGTGCCAGCAGCTTGTACAGCTCCTATAATTCACCCCTCCACTTT. Its translation: CASSLYSSYNSPLHF.

The chain employs TRBV10-3 and TRBJ1-1, with a tentative D call TRBD1 (5 bases). The CDR3 totals 16 residues. The germline V and J ends were trimmed by 0 bases and 1 base, with 12 bases remaining between them. CDR1 and CDR2 from the germline V gene are ENHRY and SYGVKD. The CDR3 reads CAISESAGIGNTEAFF. For the CDR3, the DNA is TGTGCCATCAGTGAGTCCGCAGGGATCGGGAACACTGAAGCTTTCTTT.

For the CDR3, the DNA is TGTGCCAGCAGTGATCCCACTAGCGGGGGGTACAATGAGCAGTTCTTC. Translation: CASSDPTSGGYNEQFF. This chain links TRBV2 with TRBJ2-1, with 12 positions matching TRBD2. Germline CDR1 SNHLY, CDR2 FYNNEI. V was pared by 3 bases and J by 4 bases, with 4 bases of the junction left unmatched. The CDR3 extends over 16 amino acids.

This clone has only one observation. The chain employs TRBV2 and TRBJ2-5, with 9 bases matching TRBD2. CDR1 is SNHLY, CDR2 FYNNEI, per germline. Trimming at V came to 2 bases and at J to 0 bases, leaving 4 bases not matched to a gene. CDR3 length equals 16 residues. The CDR3 bases are TGTGCCAGCAGTGAATCCCTAGCGGGGTACCAAGAGACCCAGTACTTC. This codes for CASSESLAGYQETQYF. The full variable domain, its missing parts supplied by reference TRBV2 and TRBJ2-5, is EPEVTQTPSHQVTQMGQEVILRCVPISNHLYFYWYRQILGQKVEFLVSFYNNEISEKSEIFDDQFSVERPDGSNFTLKIRSTKLEDSAMYFCASSESLAGYQETQYFGPGTRLLVL.

CDR3 residues: CASSEAPQGPYEQYF. The CDR3 DNA sequence: TGTGCCAGCAGTGAAGCGCCCCAGGGGCCCTACGAGCAGTACTTC. The chain joins TRBV2 to TRBJ2-7; maybe TRBD1 (6 bases). CDR3 length equals 15 residues. Germline loops: CDR1 SNHLY, CDR2 FYNNEI. The V and J ends lost 0 bases and 2 bases respectively, with 11 bases between them.

The CDR3 region has the DNA TGTGCCAGTAGTATTAAGGGGGCCTATTCACCCCTCCACTTT. This codes for CASSIKGAYSPLHF. V and J are TRBV19 and TRBJ1-6, with 7 bases aligning to TRBD1. The CDR3 consists of 14 residues. The germline V gene has CDR1 LNHDA and CDR2 SQIVND (reference sequence). Germline trimming cut 3 bases from V and 8 bases from J; bases unmatched to any gene: 4.

The V call is TRBV11-2, the J call TRBJ1-6; D might be TRBD1 (5 bases). With 6 bases removed from V and 5 bases from J, the gap between germline ends came to 11 bases. The CDR3 is 14 residues long. Germline V gene lookup returns CDR1 SGHAT and CDR2 FQNNGV. The CDR3 sequence is CASSWQGDNSPLHF. The CDR3 DNA follows: TGTGCCAGCAGTTGGCAGGGTGATAATTCACCCCTCCACTTT.

This chain connects TRBV6-5 to TRBJ1-1, with D perhaps TRBD1 (6 bases). The CDR3 totals 13 residues. Germline-derived CDR1 and CDR2 are MNHEY and SVGAGI. Trimming took off 7 bases at V and 1 base at J, with 10 bases between the two ends. The CDR3: CASTTRGNTEAFF. The CDR3 coding sequence is TGTGCCAGCACTACCAGGGGGAACACTGAAGCTTTCTTT.

The J gene is TRBJ2-1, the V gene TRBV18; possibly TRBD1 for D (7 bases). The CDR3 sequence is 16 residues long. Trimming pared 2 bases from V and 7 bases from J, leaving 18 bases between. From germline, CDR1 is KGHSH and CDR2 LQKENI. As DNA, the CDR3 is TGTGCCAGCTCACCAACGGCAGGGGGGACTTGGAATGAGCAGTTCTTC. It yields the protein CASSPTAGGTWNEQFF.

V and J are TRBV9 and TRBJ1-2; TRBD1 matches at 10 bases. The ends lost 1 base at V and 5 bases at J; junction bases unmatched: 2. This CDR3 region has 14 residues. CDR1 and CDR2 from the germline V gene are SGDLS and YYNGEE. CDR3 residues: CASSVLGQGYGYTF. The CDR3 region has the DNA TGTGCCAGCAGCGTATTGGGACAGGGGTATGGCTACACCTTC.

The chain combines TRBV5-1 with TRBJ2-1; 10 positions match TRBD2. Germline CDR1 and CDR2: SGHRS and YFSETQ. This CDR3 is built from 16 residues. The V gene end was trimmed by 1 base and the J gene end by 7 bases; junction bases not matched to a gene: 8. CDR3 protein: CASSLRQSGGENEQFF. DNA of the CDR3: TGCGCCAGCAGCTTGAGGCAGAGCGGGGGGGAGAATGAGCAGTTCTTC.

This chain joins TRBV5-5 and TRBJ2-5, with TRBD1 identical over 7 bases. The DNA matches TRBJ2-7 better at its end, which makes the J call doubtful. This CDR3 is built from 14 residues. Germline-derived CDR1 and CDR2 are SGHKS and YYEKEE (reference sequence). The CDR3 nucleotides are TGTGCCAGCAGCTCTCCGGGACAGACCTACGAGCAGTACTTC. Encoded protein: CASSSPGQTYEQYF.

The genes are TRBV23-1 and TRBJ1-2; tentatively, D is TRBD1 (5 bases). TRBV23-1 belongs to the ORF category, with a function that is uncertain. Deletions cut 8 bases from V and 4 bases from J, with 20 bases between. This CDR3 spans 15 amino acids. CDR3 DNA sequence: TGCGCCAGCGAAAGAGGAGGGGTATTGGGCTATGGCTACACCTTC. Its translation: CASERGGVLGYGYTF.

This rearrangement joins TRBV5-1 to TRBJ2-4, with 7 bases that match TRBD2. The CDR3 is 13 amino acids. Germline trimming cut 4 bases from V and 8 bases from J; bases unmatched to any gene: 6. Germline V gives CDR1 SGHRS, CDR2 YFSETQ. The CDR3 DNA reads as TGCGCCAGCAGCATTAGGGGAGGGGACATTCAGTACTTC. It translates to CASSIRGGDIQYF.

The rearrangement links TRBV27 to TRBJ1-6; no clear D gene. CDR3 length equals 17 residues. Trimming took off 2 bases at V and 4 bases at J, with 15 bases between the two ends. Germline V CDR1 and CDR2: MNHEY, SMNVEV (reference sequence). The CDR3 spells CASSLRGNRVYNSPLHF. The DNA of the CDR3 is TGTGCCAGCAGTTTACGAGGGAACCGTGTTTATAATTCACCCCTCCACTTT.

This clone is a singleton in its sample. The chain employs TRBV4-1 and TRBJ2-7, with 12 bases lining up with TRBD2. Germline V gives CDR1 MGHRA, CDR2 YSYEKL. With 2 bases clipped from V and 6 bases from J, the junction kept 5 bases outside the gene matches. The CDR3 has 15 residues. The CDR3 loop reads CASSQRTSGVVEQYF. The CDR3 DNA is TGCGCCAGCAGCCAACGGACTAGCGGGGTCGTCGAGCAGTACTTC.

This clone was recorded once. CDR3 nucleotides: TGCGCCAGCAGCTTGGGACTTTCAGATACGCAGTATTTT. Translating it yields CASSLGLSDTQYF. The chain combines TRBV5-1 with TRBJ2-3; D is ambiguous. Germline V gene sequence: CDR1 SGHRS, CDR2 YFSETQ. Trimming pared 0 bases from V and 4 bases from J, leaving 6 bases between. The CDR3 has 13 residues. The full variable domain, completed using reference TRBV5-1 and TRBJ2-3, is KAGVTQTPRYLIKTRGQQVTLSCSPISGHRSVSWYQQTPGQGLQFLFEYFSETQRNKGNFPGRFSGRQFSNSRSEMNVSTLELGDSALYLCASSLGLSDTQYFGPGTRLTVL.